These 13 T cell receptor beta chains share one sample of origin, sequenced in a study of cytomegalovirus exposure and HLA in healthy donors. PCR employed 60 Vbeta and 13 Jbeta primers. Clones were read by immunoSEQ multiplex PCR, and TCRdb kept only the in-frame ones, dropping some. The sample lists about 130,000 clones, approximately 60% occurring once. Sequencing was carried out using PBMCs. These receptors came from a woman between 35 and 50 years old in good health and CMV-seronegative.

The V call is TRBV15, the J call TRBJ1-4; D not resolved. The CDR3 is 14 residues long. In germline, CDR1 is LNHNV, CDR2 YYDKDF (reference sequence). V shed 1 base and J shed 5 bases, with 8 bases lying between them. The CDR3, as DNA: TGTGCCACCAGCAGAGGAGGCGGGAATGAAAAACTGTTTTTT. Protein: CATSRGGGNEKLFF.

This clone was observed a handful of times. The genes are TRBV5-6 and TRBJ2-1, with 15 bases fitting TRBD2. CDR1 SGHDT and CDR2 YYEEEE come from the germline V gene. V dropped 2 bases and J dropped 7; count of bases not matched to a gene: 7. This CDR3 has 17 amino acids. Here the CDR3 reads CASSFRTSGGGFNEQFF. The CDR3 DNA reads TGTGCCAGCAGCTTTCGGACTAGCGGGGGGGGTTTTAATGAGCAGTTCTTC. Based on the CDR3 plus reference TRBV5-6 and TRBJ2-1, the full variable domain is DAGVTQSPTHLIKTRGQQVTLRCSPKSGHDTVSWYQQALGQGPQFIFQYYEEEERQRGNFPDRFSGHQFPNYSSELNVNALLLGDSALYLCASSFRTSGGGFNEQFFGPGTRLTVL.

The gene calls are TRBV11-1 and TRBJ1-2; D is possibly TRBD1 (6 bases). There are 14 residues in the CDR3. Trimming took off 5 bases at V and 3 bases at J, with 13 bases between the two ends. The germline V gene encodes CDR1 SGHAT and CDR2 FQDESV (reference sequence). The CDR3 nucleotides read TGTGCCAGCAGCCCTCAGACAGGAGACTATGGCTACACCTTC. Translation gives CASSPQTGDYGYTF.

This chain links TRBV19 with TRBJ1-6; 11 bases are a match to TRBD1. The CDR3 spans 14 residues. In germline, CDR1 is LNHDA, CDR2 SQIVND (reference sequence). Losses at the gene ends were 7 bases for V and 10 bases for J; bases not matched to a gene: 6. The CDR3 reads CASTEGQGVSPLHF. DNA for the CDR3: TGTGCCAGTACCGAGGGACAGGGGGTGTCACCCCTCCACTTT.

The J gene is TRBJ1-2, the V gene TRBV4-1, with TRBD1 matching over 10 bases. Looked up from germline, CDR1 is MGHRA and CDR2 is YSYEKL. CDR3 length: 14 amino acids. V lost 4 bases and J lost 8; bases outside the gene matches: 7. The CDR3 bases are TGCGCCAGCAGCCCCAACCGGGACAGGGGAGGCTACACCTTC. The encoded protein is CASSPNRDRGGYTF.

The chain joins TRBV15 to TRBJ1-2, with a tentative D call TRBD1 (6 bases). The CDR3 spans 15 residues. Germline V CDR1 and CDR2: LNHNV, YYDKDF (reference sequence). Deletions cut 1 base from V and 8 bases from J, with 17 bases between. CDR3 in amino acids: CATSRVIKGGFGYTF. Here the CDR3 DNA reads TGTGCCACCAGCAGAGTCATCAAAGGGGGTTTCGGCTACACCTTC.

The CDR3 DNA reads TGTGCCAGCAGTAGCGGCGGGTCGGAGACCCAGTACTTC. It yields the protein CASSSGGSETQYF. The gene calls are TRBV6-6 and TRBJ2-5, with D possibly TRBD2 on 5 matching bases. The germline gives CDR1 MNHNY, CDR2 SVGAGI (reference sequence). V gave up 5 bases and J gave up 5 bases, with 12 bases separating them. The CDR3 extends over 13 amino acids.

CDR3 coding DNA: TGTGCCAGCATCAACGGCGGGGACACTGAAGCTTTCTTT. Protein: CASINGGDTEAFF. The J gene is TRBJ1-1, the V gene TRBV7-2, with unresolved D. The germline V gene has CDR1 SGHTA and CDR2 FQGNSA. Trimming shortened V by 7 bases and J by 3 bases, and 12 bases separated the two germline ends. CDR3 length: 13 residues. The full variable domain, rest sourced from reference TRBV7-2 and TRBJ1-1, is GAGVSQSPSNKVTEKGKDVELRCDPISGHTALYWYRQSLGQGLEFLIYFQGNSAPDKSGLPSDRFSAERTGGSVSTLTIQRTQQEDSAVYLCASINGGDTEAFFGQGTRLTVV.

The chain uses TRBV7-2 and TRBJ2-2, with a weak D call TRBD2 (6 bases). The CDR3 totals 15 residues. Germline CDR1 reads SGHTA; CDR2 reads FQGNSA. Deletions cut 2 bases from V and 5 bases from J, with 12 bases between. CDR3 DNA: TGTGCCAGCAGCTTATCGGTCGGGGGAACCGGGGAGCTGTTTTTT. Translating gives CASSLSVGGTGELFF.

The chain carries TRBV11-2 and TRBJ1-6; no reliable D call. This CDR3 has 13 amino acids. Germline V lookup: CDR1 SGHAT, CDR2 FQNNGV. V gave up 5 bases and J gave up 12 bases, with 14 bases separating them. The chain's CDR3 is CASSPRTREPLHF. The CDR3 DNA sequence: TGTGCCAGCAGCCCTCGGACGCGGGAACCCCTCCACTTT.

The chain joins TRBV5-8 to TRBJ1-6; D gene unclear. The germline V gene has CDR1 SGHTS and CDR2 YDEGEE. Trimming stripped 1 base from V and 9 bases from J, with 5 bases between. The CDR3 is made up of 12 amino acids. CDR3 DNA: TGTGCCAGCAGCTTGACAGCTTCACCCCTCCACTTT. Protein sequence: CASSLTASPLHF.

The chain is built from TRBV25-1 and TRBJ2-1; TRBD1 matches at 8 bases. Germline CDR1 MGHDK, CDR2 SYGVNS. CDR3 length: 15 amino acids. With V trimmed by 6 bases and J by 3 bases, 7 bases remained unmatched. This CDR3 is CASSRDRSLYNEQFF. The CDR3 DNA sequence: TGTGCCAGCAGCCGGGACAGGAGCCTCTACAATGAGCAGTTCTTC.

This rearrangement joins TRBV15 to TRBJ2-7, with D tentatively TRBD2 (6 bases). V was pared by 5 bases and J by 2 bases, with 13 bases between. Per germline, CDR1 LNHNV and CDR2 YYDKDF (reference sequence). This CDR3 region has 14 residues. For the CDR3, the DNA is TGTGCCACCAGCCCCCTCGGAGGGCCCTACGAGCAGTACTTC. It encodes CATSPLGGPYEQYF.